The subject of this entry is one T cell receptor (beta chain). This CDR3 is built from 16 residues. Losses at the gene ends were 0 bases for V and 2 bases for J; bases not matched to a gene: 5. CDR1 SGHNT and CDR2 YYREEE come from the germline V gene (reference sequence). This entry is derived from a study of shared clonotypes between healthy human individuals. It was across several immunoSEQ plates that each subset's genomic DNA was evenly split. Clones were read by immunoSEQ multiplex PCR, and TCRdb kept only the in-frame ones, dropping some. The table includes 2 million or so clones, 85% to 95% detected once.

The receptor's source is a man aged 18 to 30 in good health. The rearrangement links TRBV5-4 to TRBJ2-7; 10 nucleotides agree with TRBD2. Sequencing was done on a sample of naive CD4+ T cells sorted from blood. As for subset: CD45RA+ positively selected. Here the CDR3 reads CASSLAPAGGPYEQYF. The CDR3 DNA follows: TGTGCCAGCAGCTTGGCCCCAGCGGGAGGGCCCTACGAGCAGTACTTC.